These 16 T cell receptor beta chains were sequenced from one sample in a study of breast tumors, draining lymph nodes, adjacent tissues. Breast cancer patients provided tissue from their axillary draining lymph nodes. TCRdb re-called the multiplex PCR reads with MiXCR, one entry per CDR3 protein. The table has under 250,000 distinct CDR3 sequences, approximately 31% seen once. The sequencing sample was made of axillary lymph node tissue. Source of these receptors: a female donor with breast cancer. Some clones in this sample may be carry-over from other donors' samples.

The table lists this clonotype with many counts. The rearrangement uses TRBV11-2 and TRBJ2-3; no clear D. Between the trimmed V and J ends, which lost 3 bases and 2 bases, there was a span of 18 bases. This CDR3 has 17 residues. Germline V gene data show CDR1 as SGHAT and CDR2 as FQNNGV. In DNA form, the CDR3 reads TGTGCCAGCAGCTTTCGCAGTGCCTCTTGGTTCACAGATACGCAGTATTTT. Protein sequence: CASSFRSASWFTDTQYF.

The chain is built from TRBV11-3 and TRBJ2-3, with 8 bases aligning to TRBD1. There are 15 residues in the CDR3. Germline V lookup: CDR1 SGHNT, CDR2 YENEEA. J was trimmed by 2 bases and V by 6 bases; bases with no gene match: 7. The CDR3: CASRIRGRPTDTQYF. DNA of the CDR3: TGTGCCAGCAGAATCAGGGGGCGCCCCACAGATACGCAGTATTTT.

This clonotype was found many times. The chain couples TRBV12-5 to TRBJ2-3, with D unclear. CDR3 length: 15 residues. The ends were cut back, 3 bases at V and 0 bases at J, with 10 bases in the middle. Germline V gene sequence: CDR1 LGHNT, CDR2 FRNRAP. DNA for the CDR3: TGTGCTAGTGGTTTAAACCAGGCTAGCACAGATACGCAGTATTTT. As protein: CASGLNQASTDTQYF.

This chain connects TRBV6-1 to TRBJ1-2; tentatively, D is TRBD1 (6 bases). The CDR3 runs to 11 residues. Germline assignment: CDR1 MNHNS and CDR2 SASEGT. V dropped 11 bases and J dropped 4 bases, with 11 bases sitting between them. This CDR3 reads CAGRGGYGYTF. In nucleotides, the CDR3 is TGTGCCGGAAGGGGGGGCTATGGCTACACCTTC.

This clonotype showed up many times. The V call is TRBV9, the J call TRBJ2-1, with TRBD1 matching 7 bases. V gave up 3 bases and J gave up 8 bases; unmatched junction bases: 2. The germline V gene encodes CDR1 SGDLS and CDR2 YYNGEE. The CDR3 is 12 residues long. The CDR3 DNA reads TGTGCCAGCAGCGGACAGGGACATGAGCAGTTCTTC. This translates into CASSGQGHEQFF.

With regard to this clonotype: The junction does not match germline at one end; this may be a read error. The CDR3 DNA reads TGCGCCAGCAGCCTGTCGGCCAGTCAAGACACCCAGTACTTC. This sequence encodes CASSLSASQDTQYF. This chain connects TRBV5-1 to TRBJ2-5; D remains unclear. This CDR3 is built from 14 residues. Germline CDR1 reads SGHRS; CDR2 reads YFSETQ. The full variable domain, rest sourced from reference TRBV5-1 and TRBJ2-5, is KAGVTQTPRYLIKTRGQQVTLSCSPISGHRSVSWYQQTPGQGLQFLFEYFSETQRNKGNFPGRFSGRQFSNSRSEMNVSTLELGDSALYLCASSLSASQDTQYFGPGTRLLVL.

This clonotype was found many times. CDR3 DNA: TGTGCCAGCAGCTTAAGTAGAGGCACAGATACGCAGTATTTT. Its translation is CASSLSRGTDTQYF. The chain recombines TRBV11-3 with TRBJ2-3; D is ambiguous. The CDR3 has 14 residues. Germline CDR1 is SGHNT and CDR2 is YENEEA. V gave up 2 bases and J gave up 1 base, with 7 bases separating them.

This sequence joins TRBV20-1 and TRBJ1-6, with D hard to call. The germline CDR1 and CDR2 sequences are DFQATT and SNEGSKA (reference sequence). Trimming took off 3 bases at V and 9 bases at J, with 6 bases between the two ends. The CDR3 consists of 11 residues. This CDR3 is CSARGGSPLHF. The CDR3 nucleotides are TGCAGTGCTAGGGGTGGTTCACCCCTCCACTTT.

This clonotype was counted at least ten times. The chain couples TRBV29-1 to TRBJ1-2; D perhaps matches TRBD1 (5 bases). Trimming left V 2 bases short and J 8 bases short, with 15 bases between. Germline lookup yields CDR1 SQVTM and CDR2 ANQGSEA. The CDR3 is made up of 13 amino acids. This CDR3 reads CSVETPGHFGYTF. For the CDR3, the DNA is TGCAGCGTTGAAACCCCAGGACATTTCGGCTACACCTTC.

This rearrangement joins TRBV6-1 to TRBJ1-4; D ambiguous. The CDR3 runs 14 residues. Trimming took off 6 bases at V and 5 bases at J, with 13 bases between the two ends. The germline CDR1 and CDR2 sequences are MNHNS and SASEGT. The CDR3 is CASRGRVGNEKLFF. As DNA, the CDR3 is TGTGCCAGCAGAGGACGCGTGGGGAATGAAAAACTGTTTTTT.

This clonotype appeared many times. This rearrangement joins TRBV3-1 to TRBJ2-7; 10 positions match TRBD1. The CDR3 length is 16 residues. Germline values: CDR1 LGHDT, CDR2 YNNKEL (reference sequence). Losses at the gene ends were 1 base for V and 4 bases for J; bases not matched to a gene: 7. The CDR3 loop reads CASSQAGTGVLYEQYF. The CDR3 DNA reads TGTGCCAGCAGCCAAGCCGGGACAGGGGTTTTGTACGAGCAGTACTTC.

This clonotype has a count of ten or more. This chain connects TRBV7-2 to TRBJ1-6, with D uncertain. Germline loops: CDR1 SGHTA, CDR2 FQGNSA. This CDR3 comprises 13 residues. The germline V and J ends were trimmed by 5 bases and 10 bases, with 12 bases remaining between them. CDR3 residues: CASSITSGSPLHF. In nucleotides, the CDR3 is TGTGCCAGCAGCATAACTTCAGGATCACCCCTCCACTTT.

There are many counts of this clonotype. The chain is built from TRBV6-1 and TRBJ2-1; 7 nucleotides align to TRBD1. CDR1 and CDR2 (germline): MNHNS, SASEGT. This CDR3 is 13 amino acids long. V gave up 7 bases and J gave up 4 bases; unmatched junction bases: 4. The CDR3 DNA is TGTGCCAGCACGTTGACAGGGTACAATGAGCAGTTCTTC. It is translated as CASTLTGYNEQFF.

The table lists this clonotype with many counts. The CDR3 loop is CASSVLRGANTGELFF. The CDR3 bases are TGTGCCAGCAGCGTATTACGGGGAGCCAACACCGGGGAGCTGTTTTTT. V is TRBV9 and J is TRBJ2-2, with D maybe TRBD2 (5 bases). The V gene lost 1 base and the J gene lost 2 bases, with 12 bases spanning the gap. In germline, CDR1 is SGDLS, CDR2 YYNGEE. CDR3 size: 16 residues. Filled out from reference TRBV9 and TRBJ2-2, the complete variable domain reads DSGVTQTPKHLITATGQRVTLRCSPRSGDLSVYWYQQSLDQGLQFLIQYYNGEERAKGNILERFSAQQFPDLHSELNLSSLELGDSALYFCASSVLRGANTGELFFGEGSRLTVL.

This clonotype was counted ten times or more. This chain uses TRBV9 with TRBJ2-1; 12 bases are shared with TRBD2. Germline V gene lookup returns CDR1 SGDLS and CDR2 YYNGEE. J lost 5 bases, V lost 2 bases, and 20 bases had no gene match. The CDR3 contains 21 residues. This chain's CDR3 is CASSVDPRGGLTSGSDNEQFF. CDR3 bases: TGTGCCAGCAGCGTCGATCCCCGCGGGGGCCTGACTAGCGGGAGTGACAATGAGCAGTTCTTC.

About this clonotype itself: A much larger clone differs by one base, so this may be a read error. The chain uses TRBV6-2 or TRBV6-3 and TRBJ2-1; 8 bases are a match to TRBD2. Trimming took 5 bases from V and 9 from J; bases not matched to a gene: 15. Germline CDR1 reads MNHEY; CDR2 reads SVGEGT. The CDR3 contains 16 residues. The CDR3 DNA reads as TGTGCCAGCAGTCACGGTGTCCAAGCGGGAGCGGCTGAGCAGTTCTTC. This encodes CASSHGVQAGAAEQFF.